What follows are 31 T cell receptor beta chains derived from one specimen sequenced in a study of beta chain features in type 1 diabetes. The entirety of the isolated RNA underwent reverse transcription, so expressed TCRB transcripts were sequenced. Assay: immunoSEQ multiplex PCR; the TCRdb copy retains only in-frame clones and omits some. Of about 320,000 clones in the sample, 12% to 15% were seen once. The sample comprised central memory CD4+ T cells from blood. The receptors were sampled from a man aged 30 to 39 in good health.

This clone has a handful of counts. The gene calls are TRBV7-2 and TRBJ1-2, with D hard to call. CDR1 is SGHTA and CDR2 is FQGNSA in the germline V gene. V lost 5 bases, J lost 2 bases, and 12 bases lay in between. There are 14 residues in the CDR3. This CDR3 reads CASSPATGNYGYTF. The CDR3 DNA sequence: TGTGCCAGCAGCCCCGCCACGGGAAACTATGGCTACACCTTC.

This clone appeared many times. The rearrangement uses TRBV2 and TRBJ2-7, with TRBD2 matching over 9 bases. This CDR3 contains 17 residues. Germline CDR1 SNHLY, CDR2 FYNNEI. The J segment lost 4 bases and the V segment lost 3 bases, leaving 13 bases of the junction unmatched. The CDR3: CASSDSASGTRPYEQYV. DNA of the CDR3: TGTGCCAGCAGTGATTCGGCTAGCGGGACGCGCCCATACGAGCAGTACGTC.

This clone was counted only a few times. CDR3 DNA sequence: TGTGCCAGCAGCCAAGATGTAGGTGGGAGGCGGACCTACACCGGGGAGCTGTTTTTT. Translating it yields CASSQDVGGRRTYTGELFF. The chain is built from TRBV5-4 and TRBJ2-2; possible D gene TRBD2, 6 bases. Germline CDR1 reads SGHNT; CDR2 reads YYREEE (reference sequence). The CDR3 totals 19 residues. The V end lost 4 bases, the J end lost 3 bases, and 25 bases lay between the germline ends.

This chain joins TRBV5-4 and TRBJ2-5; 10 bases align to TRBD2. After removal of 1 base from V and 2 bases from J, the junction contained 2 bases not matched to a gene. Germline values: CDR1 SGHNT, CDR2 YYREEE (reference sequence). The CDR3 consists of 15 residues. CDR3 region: CASSLLLAGQETQYF. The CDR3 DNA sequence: TGTGCCAGCAGCTTGTTACTAGCGGGACAAGAGACCCAGTACTTC.

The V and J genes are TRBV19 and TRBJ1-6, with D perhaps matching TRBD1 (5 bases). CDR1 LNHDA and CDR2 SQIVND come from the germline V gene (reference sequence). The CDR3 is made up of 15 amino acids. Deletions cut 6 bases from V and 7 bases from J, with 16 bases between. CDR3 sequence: CASRVLDRQNSPLHF. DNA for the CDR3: TGTGCCAGTAGAGTACTAGACCGACAGAATTCACCCCTCCACTTT.

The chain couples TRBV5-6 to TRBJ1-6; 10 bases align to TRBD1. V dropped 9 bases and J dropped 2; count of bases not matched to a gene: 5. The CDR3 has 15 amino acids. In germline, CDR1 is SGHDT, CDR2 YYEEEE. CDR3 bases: TGTGCCACATCCGGGACAGGGGCCTATAATTCACCCCTCCACTTT. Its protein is CATSGTGAYNSPLHF.

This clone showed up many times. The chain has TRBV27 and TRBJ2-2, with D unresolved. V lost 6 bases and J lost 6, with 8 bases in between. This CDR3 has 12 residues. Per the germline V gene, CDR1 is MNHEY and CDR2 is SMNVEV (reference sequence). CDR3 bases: TGTGCCAGCAGCTCCGTATCCGGGGAGCTGTTTTTT. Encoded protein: CASSSVSGELFF.

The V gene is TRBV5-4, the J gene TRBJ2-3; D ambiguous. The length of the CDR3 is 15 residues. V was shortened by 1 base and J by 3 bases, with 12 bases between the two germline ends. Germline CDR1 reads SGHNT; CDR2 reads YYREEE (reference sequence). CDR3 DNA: TGTGCCAGCAGCTTGCGCTACACTGGGACAGATACGCAGTATTTT. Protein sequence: CASSLRYTGTDTQYF.

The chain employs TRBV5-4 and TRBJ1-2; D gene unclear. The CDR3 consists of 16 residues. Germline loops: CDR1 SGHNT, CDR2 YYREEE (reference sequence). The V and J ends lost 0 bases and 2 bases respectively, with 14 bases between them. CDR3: CASSLAGSLGNYGYTF. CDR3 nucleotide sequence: TGTGCCAGCAGCTTGGCCGGGTCCCTGGGGAACTATGGCTACACCTTC.

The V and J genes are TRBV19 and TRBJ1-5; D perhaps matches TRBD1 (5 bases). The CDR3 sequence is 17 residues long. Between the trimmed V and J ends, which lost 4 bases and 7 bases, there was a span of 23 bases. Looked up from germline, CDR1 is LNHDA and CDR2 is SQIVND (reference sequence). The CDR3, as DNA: TGTGCCAGTAGTACCCGAGGGCAGGGATGGATGTTGCAGCCCCAGCATTTT. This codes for CASSTRGQGWMLQPQHF.

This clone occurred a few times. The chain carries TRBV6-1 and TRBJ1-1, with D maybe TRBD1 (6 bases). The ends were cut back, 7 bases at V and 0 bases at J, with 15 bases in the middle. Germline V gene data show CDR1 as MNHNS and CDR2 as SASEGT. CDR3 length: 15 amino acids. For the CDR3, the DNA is TGTGCCAGCATTTTGTGGGGGGGCCTGAACACTGAAGCTTTCTTT. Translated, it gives CASILWGGLNTEAFF.

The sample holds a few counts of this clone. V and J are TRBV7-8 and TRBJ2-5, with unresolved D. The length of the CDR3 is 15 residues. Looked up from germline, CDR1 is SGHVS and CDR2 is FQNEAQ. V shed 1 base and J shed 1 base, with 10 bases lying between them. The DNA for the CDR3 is TGTGCCAGCAGCTTAGGTCTGCAGGTCCAAGAGACCCAGTACTTC. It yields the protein CASSLGLQVQETQYF.

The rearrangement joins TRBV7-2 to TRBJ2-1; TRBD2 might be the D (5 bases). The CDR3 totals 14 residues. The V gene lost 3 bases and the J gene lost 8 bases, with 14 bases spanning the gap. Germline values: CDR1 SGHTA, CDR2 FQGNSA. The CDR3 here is CASSFGRVEDEQFF. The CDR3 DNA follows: TGTGCCAGCAGCTTTGGACGGGTGGAGGATGAGCAGTTCTTC.

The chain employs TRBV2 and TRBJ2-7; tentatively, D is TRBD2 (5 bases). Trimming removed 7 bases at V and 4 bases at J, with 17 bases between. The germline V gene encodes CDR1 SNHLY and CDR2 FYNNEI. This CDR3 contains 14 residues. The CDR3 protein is CASTPGRRGYEQYF. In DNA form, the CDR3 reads TGTGCCAGCACTCCCGGGCGTCGGGGTTACGAGCAGTACTTC.

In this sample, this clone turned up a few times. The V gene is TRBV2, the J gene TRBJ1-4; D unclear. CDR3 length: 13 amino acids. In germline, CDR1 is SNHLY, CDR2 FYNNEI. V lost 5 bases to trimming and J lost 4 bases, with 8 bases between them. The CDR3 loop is CASSWQVNEKLFF. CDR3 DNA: TGTGCCAGCAGTTGGCAGGTTAATGAAAAACTGTTTTTT. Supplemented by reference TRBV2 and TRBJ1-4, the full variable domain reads EPEVTQTPSHQVTQMGQEVILRCVPISNHLYFYWYRQILGQKVEFLVSFYNNEISEKSEIFDDQFSVERPDGSNFTLKIRSTKLEDSAMYFCASSWQVNEKLFFGSGTQLSVL.

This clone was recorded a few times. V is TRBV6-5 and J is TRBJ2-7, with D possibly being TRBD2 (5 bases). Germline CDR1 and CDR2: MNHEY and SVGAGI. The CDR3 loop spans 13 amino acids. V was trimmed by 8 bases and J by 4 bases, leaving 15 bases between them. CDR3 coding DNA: TGTGCCAGCTCTCGTTATTCGGGGTACGAGCAGTACGTC. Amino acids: CASSRYSGYEQYV.

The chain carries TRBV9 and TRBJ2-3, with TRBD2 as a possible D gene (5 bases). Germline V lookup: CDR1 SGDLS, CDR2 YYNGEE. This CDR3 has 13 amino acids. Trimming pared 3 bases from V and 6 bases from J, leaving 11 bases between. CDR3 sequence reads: CASSGGPLDTQYF. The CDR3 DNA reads TGTGCCAGCAGCGGAGGGCCCCTGGATACGCAGTATTTT.

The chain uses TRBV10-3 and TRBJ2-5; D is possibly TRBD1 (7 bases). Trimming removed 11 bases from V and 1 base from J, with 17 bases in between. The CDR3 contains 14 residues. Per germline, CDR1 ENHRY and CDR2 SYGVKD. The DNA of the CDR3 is TGTGCCGTCCAGGGGGGAGGAGGCCAAGAGACCCAGTACTTC. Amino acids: CAVQGGGGQETQYF.

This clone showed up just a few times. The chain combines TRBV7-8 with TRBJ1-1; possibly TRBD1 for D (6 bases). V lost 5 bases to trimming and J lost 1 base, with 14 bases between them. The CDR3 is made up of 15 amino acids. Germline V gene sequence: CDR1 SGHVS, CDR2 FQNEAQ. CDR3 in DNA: TGTGCCAGCAGCGGACTCGGACAGAAGAACACTGAAGCTTTCTTT. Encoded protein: CASSGLGQKNTEAFF.

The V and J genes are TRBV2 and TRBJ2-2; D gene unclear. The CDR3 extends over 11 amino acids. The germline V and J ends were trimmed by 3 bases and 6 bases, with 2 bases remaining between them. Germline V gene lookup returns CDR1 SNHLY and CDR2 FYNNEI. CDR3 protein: CASSDPGELFF. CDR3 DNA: TGTGCCAGCAGTGACCCCGGGGAGCTGTTTTTT.

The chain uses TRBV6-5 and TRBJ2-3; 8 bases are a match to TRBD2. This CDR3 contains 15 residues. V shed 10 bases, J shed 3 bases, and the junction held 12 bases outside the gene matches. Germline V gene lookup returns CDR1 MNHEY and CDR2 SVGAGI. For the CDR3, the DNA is TGTGCCATCTTCCTTAGCGGGATGGGTACAGATACGCAGTATTTT. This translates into CAIFLSGMGTDTQYF.

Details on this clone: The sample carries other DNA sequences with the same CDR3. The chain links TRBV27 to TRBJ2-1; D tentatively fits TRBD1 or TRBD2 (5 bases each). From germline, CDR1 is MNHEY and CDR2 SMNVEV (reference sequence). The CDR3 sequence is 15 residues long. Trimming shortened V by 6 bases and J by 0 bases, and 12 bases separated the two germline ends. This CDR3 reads CASSHEGSSYNEQFF. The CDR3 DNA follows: TGTGCCAGCAGCCACGAGGGGAGCTCCTACAATGAGCAGTTCTTC.

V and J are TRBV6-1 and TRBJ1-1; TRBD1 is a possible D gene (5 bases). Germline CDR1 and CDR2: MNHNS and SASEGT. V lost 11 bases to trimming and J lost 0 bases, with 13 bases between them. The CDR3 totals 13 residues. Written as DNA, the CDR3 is TGTGCCGGACTGACGGGGGTGAACACTGAAGCTTTCTTT. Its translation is CAGLTGVNTEAFF.

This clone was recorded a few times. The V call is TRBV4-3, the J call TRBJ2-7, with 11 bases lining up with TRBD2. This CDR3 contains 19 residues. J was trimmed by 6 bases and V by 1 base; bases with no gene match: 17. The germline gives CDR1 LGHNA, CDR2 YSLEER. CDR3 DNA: TGCGCCAGCAGCCAAGTGGGTCCCCCGGCTAGCGGGGGGCTGGGCGAGCAGTACTTC. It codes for CASSQVGPPASGGLGEQYF.

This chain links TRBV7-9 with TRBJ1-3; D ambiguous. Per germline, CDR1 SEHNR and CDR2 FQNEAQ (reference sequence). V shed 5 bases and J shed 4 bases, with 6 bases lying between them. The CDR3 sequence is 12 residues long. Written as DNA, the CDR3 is TGTGCCAGCAGCGCTGAGGGAAACACCATATATTTT. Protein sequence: CASSAEGNTIYF.

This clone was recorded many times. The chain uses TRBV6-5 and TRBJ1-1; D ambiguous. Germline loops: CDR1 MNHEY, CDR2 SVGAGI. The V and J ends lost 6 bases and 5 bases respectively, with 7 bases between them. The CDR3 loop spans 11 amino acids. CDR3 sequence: CASRAMTEAFF. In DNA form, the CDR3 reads TGTGCCAGCAGGGCGATGACTGAAGCTTTCTTT.

CDR3 sequence: CASSLETPRGTEAFF. Here the CDR3 DNA reads TGTGCCAGCAGCTTAGAGACACCCCGGGGCACTGAAGCTTTCTTT. The V call is TRBV7-2, the J call TRBJ1-1; D not resolved. CDR1 is SGHTA and CDR2 is FQGNSA in the germline V gene. V gave up 1 base and J gave up 4 bases, with 13 bases separating them. This CDR3 spans 15 amino acids.

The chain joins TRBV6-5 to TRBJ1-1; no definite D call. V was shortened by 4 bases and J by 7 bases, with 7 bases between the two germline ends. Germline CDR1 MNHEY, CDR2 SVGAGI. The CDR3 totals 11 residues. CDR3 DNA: TGTGCCAGCAGTTTGTTAGATGAAGCTTTCTTT. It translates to CASSLLDEAFF.

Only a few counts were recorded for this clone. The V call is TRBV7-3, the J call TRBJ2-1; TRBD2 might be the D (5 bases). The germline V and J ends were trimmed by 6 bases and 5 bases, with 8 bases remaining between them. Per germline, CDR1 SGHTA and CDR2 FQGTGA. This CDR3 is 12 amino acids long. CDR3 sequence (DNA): TGTGCCAGCAGGTCACTAGACAATGAGCAGTTCTTC. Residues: CASRSLDNEQFF.

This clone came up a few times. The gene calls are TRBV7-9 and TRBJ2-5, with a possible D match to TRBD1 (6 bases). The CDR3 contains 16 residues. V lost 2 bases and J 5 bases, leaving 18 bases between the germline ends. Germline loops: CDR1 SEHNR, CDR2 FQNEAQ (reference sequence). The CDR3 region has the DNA TGTGCCAGCAGCTTAATTACAGGGTCAGGTTTGGAGACCCAGTACTTC. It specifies CASSLITGSGLETQYF.

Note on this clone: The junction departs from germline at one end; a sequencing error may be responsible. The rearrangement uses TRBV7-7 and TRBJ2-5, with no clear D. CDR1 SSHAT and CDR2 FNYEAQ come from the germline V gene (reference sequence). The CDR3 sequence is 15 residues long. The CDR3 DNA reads TGCGCCAGCAGCCAAGAATCGGGCGGACAAGAGACCCAGTACTTC. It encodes CASSQESGGQETQYF.